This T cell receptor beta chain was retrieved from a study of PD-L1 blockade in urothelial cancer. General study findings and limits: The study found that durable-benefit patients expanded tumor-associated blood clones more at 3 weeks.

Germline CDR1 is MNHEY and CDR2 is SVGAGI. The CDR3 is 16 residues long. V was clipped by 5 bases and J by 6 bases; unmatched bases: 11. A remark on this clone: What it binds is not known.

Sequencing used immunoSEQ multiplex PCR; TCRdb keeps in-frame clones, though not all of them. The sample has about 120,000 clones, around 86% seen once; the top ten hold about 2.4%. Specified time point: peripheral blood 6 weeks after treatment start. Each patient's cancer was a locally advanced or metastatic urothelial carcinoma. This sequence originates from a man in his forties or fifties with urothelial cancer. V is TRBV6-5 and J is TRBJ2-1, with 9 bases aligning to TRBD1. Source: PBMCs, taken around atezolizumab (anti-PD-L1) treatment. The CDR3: CASSHFWGTGFNEQFF. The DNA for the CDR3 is TGTGCCAGCAGTCACTTTTGGGGGACAGGGTTCAATGAGCAGTTCTTC.